These 21 T cell receptor beta chains came from one sample sequenced in a study of cytomegalovirus exposure and HLA in healthy donors. Both 60 Vbeta primers and 13 Jbeta primers went into the PCR. Data came from immunoSEQ multiplex PCR; TCRdb stores just in-frame clones and leaves some out. The table records about 130,000 clones, about 70% of them present only once. Sequencing was done on a sample of PBMCs. The origin of the receptors is a woman aged 55-70 years in good health and CMV-seropositive.

The CDR3 loop reads CASSLGLAGEQYF. In DNA form, the CDR3 reads TGTGCCAGCAGCTTAGGACTAGCGGGGGAGCAGTACTTC. This chain links TRBV7-2 with TRBJ2-7; 11 bases align to TRBD2. Germline-derived CDR1 and CDR2 are SGHTA and FQGNSA. V trimming: 1 base; J trimming: 7 bases; junction bases outside the gene matches: 0. The CDR3 is 13 residues long.

This clone was found once. The CDR3 region has the DNA TGTGCCAGCAATGCACCGGGACAGGGTGTGCGGGGCTACACCTTC. Its protein is CASNAPGQGVRGYTF. The rearrangement links TRBV6-1 to TRBJ1-2; the match to TRBD1 covers 9 bases. The CDR3 contains 15 residues. Germline CDR1 MNHNS, CDR2 SASEGT. V shed 7 bases and J 8 bases; nucleotides not matched to a gene: 14.

CDR3 in amino acids: CASRGAGRIGNTIYF. DNA of the CDR3: TGTGCCAGCCGCGGTGCGGGTAGGATCGGAAACACCATATATTTT. The rearrangement links TRBV5-8 to TRBJ1-3; D is unclear. Trimming left V 7 bases short and J 4 bases short, with 18 bases between. CDR3 length: 15 residues. CDR1 and CDR2 (germline): SGHTS, YDEGEE. Supplemented by reference TRBV5-8 and TRBJ1-3, the full variable domain reads EAGVTQSPTHLIKTRGQQATLRCSPISGHTSVYWYQQALGLGLQFLLWYDEGEERNRGNFPPRFSGRQFPNYSSELNVNALELEDSALYLCASRGAGRIGNTIYFGEGSWLTVV.

V and J are TRBV7-9 and TRBJ2-5; tentatively, D is TRBD1 (5 bases). Trimming left V 4 bases short and J 0 bases short, with 15 bases between. CDR3 length equals 16 residues. CDR1 is SEHNR and CDR2 is FQNEAQ in the germline V gene (reference sequence). This chain's CDR3 is CASSSSSGPDQETQYF. DNA of the CDR3: TGTGCCAGCAGCTCAAGTTCAGGGCCCGACCAAGAGACCCAGTACTTC.

CDR3 loop: CASSSEAGNTEAFF. Here the CDR3 DNA reads TGTGCCAGTAGTTCCGAAGCAGGAAACACTGAAGCTTTCTTT. The chain combines TRBV19 with TRBJ1-1; D gene unclear. The CDR3 is 14 residues long. V lost 5 bases and J 2 bases, leaving 12 bases between the germline ends. Per germline, CDR1 LNHDA and CDR2 SQIVND (reference sequence).

This clone was observed once. The V and J genes are TRBV28 and TRBJ1-5; D is ambiguous. The V gene's germline CDR1 is MDHEN and CDR2 SYDVKM. CDR3 length: 14 amino acids. Trimming left V 6 bases short and J 2 bases short, with 11 bases between. CDR3 in DNA: TGTGCCAGCAGCTCGGAGTACCGCAATCAGCCCCAGCATTTT. Translating gives CASSSEYRNQPQHF.

The V gene is TRBV4-2, the J gene TRBJ1-1, with D maybe TRBD1 (5 bases). The CDR3 consists of 16 residues. The V and J ends lost 3 bases and 0 bases respectively, with 14 bases between them. Germline V CDR1 and CDR2: LGHNA, YNFKEQ. In DNA, the CDR3 is TGTGCCAGCAGCCACGACCGACAGACTTTGAACACTGAAGCTTTCTTT. Translated: CASSHDRQTLNTEAFF.

This sequence joins TRBV27 and TRBJ2-7, with 7 bases fitting TRBD1. The CDR3 loop spans 15 amino acids. Unmatched junction bases numbered 7, after V lost 3 bases and J lost 2 bases. The germline CDR1 and CDR2 sequences are MNHEY and SMNVEV (reference sequence). In nucleotides, the CDR3 is TGTGCCAGCAGTTTTTACCCGGGACAGACCTACGAGCAGTACTTC. Translation gives CASSFYPGQTYEQYF.

This chain joins TRBV10-1 and TRBJ2-1, with a possible D match to TRBD1 (5 bases). The ends were cut back, 4 bases at V and 9 bases at J, with 13 bases in the middle. The CDR3 contains 13 residues. CDR1 is WNHNN, CDR2 SYGVQD, per germline (reference sequence). This CDR3 is CASSGSRVGEQFF. CDR3 sequence (DNA): TGCGCCAGCAGTGGCAGCAGGGTGGGTGAGCAGTTCTTC.

J is TRBJ2-5 and V is TRBV5-6; 8 bases fit TRBD1. The junction had 3 bases not matched to a gene; V was cut back by 1 base and J by 4 bases. This CDR3 has 14 amino acids. Germline V gene lookup returns CDR1 SGHDT and CDR2 YYEEEE. As DNA, the CDR3 is TGTGCCAGCAGCTTGCAGGGGGCGGGAGAGACCCAGTACTTC. As protein: CASSLQGAGETQYF. Drawing the rest from reference TRBV5-6 and TRBJ2-5, the complete variable domain is DAGVTQSPTHLIKTRGQQVTLRCSPKSGHDTVSWYQQALGQGPQFIFQYYEEEERQRGNFPDRFSGHQFPNYSSELNVNALLLGDSALYLCASSLQGAGETQYFGPGTRLLVL.

The rearrangement links TRBV6-1 to TRBJ1-2; D unclear. Germline loops: CDR1 MNHNS, CDR2 SASEGT. The CDR3 runs to 15 residues. Trimming removed 3 bases from V and 9 bases from J, with 20 bases in between. CDR3 in DNA: TGTGCCAGCAGTGATGGGCAGCCCGGAATTAATAGCTACACCTTC. It specifies CASSDGQPGINSYTF.

This clone turned up a few times. V gene TRBV7-9 combines with J gene TRBJ2-1; TRBD2 aligns across 9 bases. This CDR3 spans 15 amino acids. The ends lost 1 base at V and 8 bases at J; junction bases unmatched: 6. The germline CDR1 and CDR2 sequences are SEHNR and FQNEAQ (reference sequence). CDR3 region: CASSLVRGGVDEQFF. CDR3 in DNA: TGTGCCAGCAGCTTAGTTCGCGGGGGGGTCGATGAGCAGTTCTTC.

This clone was picked up a small number of times. This sequence joins TRBV10-3 and TRBJ2-7, with 10 bases aligning to TRBD2. The CDR3 contains 16 residues. V lost 2 bases to trimming and J lost 2 bases; unmatched junction nucleotides: 6. Germline loops: CDR1 ENHRY, CDR2 SYGVKD. The CDR3 region is CAISEPLAGATYEQYF. The CDR3 DNA follows: TGTGCCATCAGTGAGCCGCTAGCGGGGGCAACCTACGAGCAGTACTTC.

V is TRBV10-3 and J is TRBJ2-7; 7 positions match TRBD1. Germline lookup yields CDR1 ENHRY and CDR2 SYGVKD. The CDR3 has 16 residues. The V and J ends lost 7 bases and 0 bases, in that order; junction bases with no gene match: 12. The CDR3 sequence is CAITGERQGSSYEQYF. DNA of the CDR3: TGTGCCATCACAGGGGAAAGACAGGGAAGCTCCTACGAGCAGTACTTC.

This clone was detected only a few times. This chain connects TRBV9 to TRBJ2-1; no clear D. Germline V gene data show CDR1 as SGDLS and CDR2 as YYNGEE. This CDR3 is 15 amino acids long. Trimming removed 2 bases at V and 0 bases at J, with 9 bases between. The CDR3 loop reads CASSVGQSSYNEQFF. The CDR3 DNA reads as TGTGCCAGCAGCGTGGGCCAGAGCTCCTACAATGAGCAGTTCTTC.

This clone appeared a single time. This chain links TRBV4-2 with TRBJ2-2; D not resolved. The CDR3 is 16 amino acids. The V gene lost 0 bases and the J gene lost 0 bases, with 8 bases spanning the gap. CDR1 and CDR2 from the germline V gene are LGHNA and YNFKEQ. CDR3 sequence: CASSQELPANTGELFF. For the CDR3, the DNA is TGTGCCAGCAGCCAAGAACTCCCGGCGAACACCGGGGAGCTGTTTTTT.

The chain recombines TRBV9 with TRBJ2-3; 8 bases agree with TRBD2. This CDR3 is 15 amino acids long. Per the germline V gene, CDR1 is SGDLS and CDR2 is YYNGEE. V was pared by 2 bases and J by 4 bases, with 6 bases of the junction left unmatched. CDR3 in DNA: TGTGCCAGCAGCGTCCTTAGCGGGGATTCAGATACGCAGTATTTT. Translation gives CASSVLSGDSDTQYF.

The chain combines TRBV2 with TRBJ2-5, with 12 bases lining up with TRBD1. V was pared by 6 bases and J by 5 bases, with 4 bases of the junction left unmatched. From germline, CDR1 is SNHLY and CDR2 FYNNEI. This CDR3 has 14 residues. As DNA, the CDR3 is TGTGCCAGCAGCGCCGGGACAGGGGGCGAGACCCAGTACTTC. Its translation is CASSAGTGGETQYF.

This chain connects TRBV7-9 to TRBJ2-3; D is possibly TRBD1 (5 bases). V was cut by 5 bases and J by 5 bases, with 17 bases left in between. The CDR3 length is 15 residues. Germline V gene sequence: CDR1 SEHNR, CDR2 FQNEAQ (reference sequence). The CDR3 loop reads CASSPPLTGEDTQYF. The CDR3 region has the DNA TGTGCCAGCAGCCCTCCCTTAACAGGAGAAGATACGCAGTATTTT.

V gene TRBV2 combines with J gene TRBJ1-3; D perhaps matches TRBD1 (6 bases). CDR3 length: 14 residues. Deletions cut 6 bases from V and 3 bases from J, with 12 bases between. CDR1 SNHLY and CDR2 FYNNEI come from the germline V gene. The CDR3 here is CASRRGGSGNTIYF. The CDR3 coding sequence is TGTGCCAGCAGAAGGGGGGGCAGTGGAAACACCATATATTTT.

The chain combines TRBV2 with TRBJ2-5; D is undetermined. The CDR3 is 13 residues long. V gave up 3 bases and J gave up 1 base, with 6 bases separating them. In germline, CDR1 is SNHLY, CDR2 FYNNEI. CDR3 nucleotides: TGTGCCAGCAGTGAGAGGCTCCAAGAGACCCAGTACTTC. It specifies CASSERLQETQYF.